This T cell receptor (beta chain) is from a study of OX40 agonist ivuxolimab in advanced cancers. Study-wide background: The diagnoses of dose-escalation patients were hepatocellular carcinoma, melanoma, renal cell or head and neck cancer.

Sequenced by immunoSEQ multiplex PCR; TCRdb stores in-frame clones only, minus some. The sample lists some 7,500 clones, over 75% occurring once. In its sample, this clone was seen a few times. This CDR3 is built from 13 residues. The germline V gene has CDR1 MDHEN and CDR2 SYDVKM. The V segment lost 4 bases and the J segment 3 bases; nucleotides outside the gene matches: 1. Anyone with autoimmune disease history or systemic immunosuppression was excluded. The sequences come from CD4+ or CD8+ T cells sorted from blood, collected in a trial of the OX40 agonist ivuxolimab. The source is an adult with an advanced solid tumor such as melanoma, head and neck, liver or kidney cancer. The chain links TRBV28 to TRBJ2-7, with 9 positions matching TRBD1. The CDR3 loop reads CASSWGQGYEQYF. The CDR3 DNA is TGTGCCAGCAGTTGGGGACAGGGCTACGAGCAGTACTTC.